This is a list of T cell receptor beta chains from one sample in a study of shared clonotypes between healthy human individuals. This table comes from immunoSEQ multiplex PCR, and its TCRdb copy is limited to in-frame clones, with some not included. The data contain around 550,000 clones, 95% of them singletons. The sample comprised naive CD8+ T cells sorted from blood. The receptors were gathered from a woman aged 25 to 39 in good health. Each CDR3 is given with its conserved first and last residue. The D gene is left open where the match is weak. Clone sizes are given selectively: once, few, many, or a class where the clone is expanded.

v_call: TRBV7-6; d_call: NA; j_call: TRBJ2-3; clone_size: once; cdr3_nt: TGTGCCAGCAGCCACGGTGGGACACGATGGCCAGATACGCAGTATTTT; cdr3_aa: CASSHGGTRWPDTQYF
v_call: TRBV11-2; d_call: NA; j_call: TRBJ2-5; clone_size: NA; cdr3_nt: TGTGCCAGCAGCTTAGTCGGCATAATAGAGACCCAGTACTTC; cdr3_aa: CASSLVGIIETQYF
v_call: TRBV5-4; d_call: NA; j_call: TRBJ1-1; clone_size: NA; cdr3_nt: TGTGCCAGCAGAAAGGACGGAAGCGAAGCTTTCTTT; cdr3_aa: CASRKDGSEAFF
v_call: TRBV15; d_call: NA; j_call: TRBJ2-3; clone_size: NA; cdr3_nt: TGTGCCACCGGGACTGTCGCATGGGGAGATACGCAGTATTTT; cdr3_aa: CATGTVAWGDTQYF
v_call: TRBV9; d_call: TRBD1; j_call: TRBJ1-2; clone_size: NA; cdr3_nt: TGTGCCAGCAGCCAGAAGGGGGCTGGCTACACCTTC; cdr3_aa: CASSQKGAGYTF
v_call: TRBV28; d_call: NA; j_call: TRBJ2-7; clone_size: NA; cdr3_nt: TGTGCCAGCAGTTTTGGGCGGGCAACTAGCTCCTACGAGCAGTACTTC; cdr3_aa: CASSFGRATSSYEQYF
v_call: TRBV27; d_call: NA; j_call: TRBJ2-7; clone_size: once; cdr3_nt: TGTGCCAGCAGTTTATCCCGCGGGACAGTGGTCTACGAGCAGTACTTC; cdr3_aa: CASSLSRGTVVYEQYF
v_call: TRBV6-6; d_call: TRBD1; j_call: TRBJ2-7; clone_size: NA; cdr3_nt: TGTGCCAGCAGTTTTTCACAGGGGGTGAGGGAGCAGTACTTC; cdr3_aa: CASSFSQGVREQYF
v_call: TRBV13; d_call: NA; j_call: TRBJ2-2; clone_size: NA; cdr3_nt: TGTGCCAGCAGTCAACTAGCTTCGGCGGAGCTGTTTTTT; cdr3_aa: CASSQLASAELFF
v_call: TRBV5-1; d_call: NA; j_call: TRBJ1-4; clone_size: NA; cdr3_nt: TGCGCCAGCAGCTTAACGGGGGCGACGACTAATGAAAAACTGTTTTTT; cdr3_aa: CASSLTGATTNEKLFF
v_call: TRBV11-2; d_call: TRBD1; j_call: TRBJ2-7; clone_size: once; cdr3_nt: TGTGCCAGCAGCTTAGGTCCCGGGACAGGGTCGCCGGAGCAGTACTTC; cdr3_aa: CASSLGPGTGSPEQYF
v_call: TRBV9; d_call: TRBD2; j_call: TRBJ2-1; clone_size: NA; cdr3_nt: TGTGCCAGCAGCACAAGAAGCGGGAGGATGGTTGAGCAGTTCTTC; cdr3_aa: CASSTRSGRMVEQFF
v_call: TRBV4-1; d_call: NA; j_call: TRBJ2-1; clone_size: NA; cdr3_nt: TGCGCCAGCAGCCAACAACTGGGTGAGCAGTTCTTC; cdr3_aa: CASSQQLGEQFF
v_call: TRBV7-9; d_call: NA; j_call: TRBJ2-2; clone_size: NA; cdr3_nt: TGTGCCAGCAGCCAAACTAGAACTAACACCGGGGAGCTGTTTTTT; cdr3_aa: CASSQTRTNTGELFF
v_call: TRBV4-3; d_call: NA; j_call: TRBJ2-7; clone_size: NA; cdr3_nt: TGCGCCAGCAGCCACGGGGACGGCCTTAGCTCCTACGAGCAGTACTTC; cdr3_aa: CASSHGDGLSSYEQYF
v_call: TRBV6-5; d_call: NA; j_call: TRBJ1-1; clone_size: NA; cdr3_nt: TGTGCCAGCAGTTACTCGAATCAGGGGAACACTGAAGCTTTCTTT; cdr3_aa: CASSYSNQGNTEAFF
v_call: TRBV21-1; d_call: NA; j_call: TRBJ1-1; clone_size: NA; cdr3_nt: TGTGCCAGCAGCAAAGTTTGGGGGTCGTCAGAAGCTTTCTTT; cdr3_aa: CASSKVWGSSEAFF
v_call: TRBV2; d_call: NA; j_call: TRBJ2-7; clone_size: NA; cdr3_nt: TGTGCCAGCAGAGGGGTGGGGTATTCCTACGAGCAGTACTTC; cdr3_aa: CASRGVGYSYEQYF
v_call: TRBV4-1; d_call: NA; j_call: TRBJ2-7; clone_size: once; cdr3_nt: TGCGCCAGCAGCCAAGAGGCCCCCAGGGATGCAAGCTACGAGCAGTACTTC; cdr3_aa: CASSQEAPRDASYEQYF
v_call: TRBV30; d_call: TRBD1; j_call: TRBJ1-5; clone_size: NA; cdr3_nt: TGTGCCTGGAGTGTAGGACAGGGAGGTCAGCCCCAACATTTT; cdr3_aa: CAWSVGQGGQPQHF
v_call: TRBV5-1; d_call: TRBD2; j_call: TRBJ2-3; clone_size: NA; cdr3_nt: TGCGCCAGCAGCTTGCTGGGCGGGCTAGCGGGAGGGACAGATACGCAGTATTTT; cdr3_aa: CASSLLGGLAGGTDTQYF
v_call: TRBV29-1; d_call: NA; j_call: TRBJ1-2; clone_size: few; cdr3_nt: TGCAGCGTTGAATTAGCAGGGCCGTATGGCTACACCTTC; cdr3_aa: CSVELAGPYGYTF
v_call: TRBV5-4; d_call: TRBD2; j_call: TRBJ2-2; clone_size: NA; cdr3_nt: TGTGCCAGCAGCTCTAGCGGGGCCACCGGGGAGCTGTTTTTT; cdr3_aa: CASSSSGATGELFF
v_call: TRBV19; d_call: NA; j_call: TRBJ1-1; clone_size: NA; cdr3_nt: TGTGCCAGTAGCGAAAGGGCGGACACTGAAGCTTTCTTT; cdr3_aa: CASSERADTEAFF
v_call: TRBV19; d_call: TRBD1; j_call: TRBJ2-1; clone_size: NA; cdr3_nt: TGTGCCAGTCAGGACAGGGCCAATGAGCAGTTCTTC; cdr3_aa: CASQDRANEQFF
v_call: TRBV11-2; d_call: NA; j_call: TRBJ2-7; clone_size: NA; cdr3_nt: TGTGCCAGCAGCCAGGGGGGGGGCTACGAGCAGTACTTC; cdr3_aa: CASSQGGGYEQYF
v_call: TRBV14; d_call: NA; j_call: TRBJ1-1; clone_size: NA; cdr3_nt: TGTGCCAGCAGCCAAACTGATGCGCCTGACACTGAAGCTTTCTTT; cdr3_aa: CASSQTDAPDTEAFF
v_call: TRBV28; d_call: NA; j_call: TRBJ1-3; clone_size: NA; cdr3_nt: TGTGCCAGCACGCTAACCCCTGGAAACACCATATATTTT; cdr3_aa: CASTLTPGNTIYF
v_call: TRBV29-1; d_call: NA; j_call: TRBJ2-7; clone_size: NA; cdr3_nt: TGCAGCGTTAGTGGAGACGCCGTGTCCTACGAGCAGTACTTC; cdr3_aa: CSVSGDAVSYEQYF
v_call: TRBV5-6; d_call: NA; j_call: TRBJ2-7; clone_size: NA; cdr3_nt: TGTGCCAGCAGCTTGGGGCCTAGGGAGCAGTACTTC; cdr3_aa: CASSLGPREQYF
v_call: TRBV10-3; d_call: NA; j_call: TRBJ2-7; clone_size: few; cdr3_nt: TGTGCCATCGCGGAGGCCTACGAGCAGTACTTC; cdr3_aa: CAIAEAYEQYF
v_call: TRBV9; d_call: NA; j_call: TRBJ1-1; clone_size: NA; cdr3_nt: TGTGCCAGCAGCGTCCCGGTCGGGGGCCCCAACACTGAAGCTTTCTTT; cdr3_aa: CASSVPVGGPNTEAFF
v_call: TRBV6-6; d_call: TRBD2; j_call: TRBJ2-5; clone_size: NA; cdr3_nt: TGTGCCAGCAGTTACCGGACTAGCGGCCCCCAAGAGACCCAGTACTTC; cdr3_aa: CASSYRTSGPQETQYF
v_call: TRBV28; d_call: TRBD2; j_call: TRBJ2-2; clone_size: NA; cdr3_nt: TGTGCCAGCAGTTTATGGGCTAGCGGGGCGTTCGCGAACACCGGGGAGCTGTTTTTT; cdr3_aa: CASSLWASGAFANTGELFF
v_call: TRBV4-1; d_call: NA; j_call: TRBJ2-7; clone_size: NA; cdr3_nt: TGCGCCAGCAGCCAAACAGGGGGGGCCTACGAGCAGTACTTC; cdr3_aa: CASSQTGGAYEQYF
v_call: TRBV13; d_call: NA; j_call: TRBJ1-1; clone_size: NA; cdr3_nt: TGTGCCAGCAGCCCAACAGGGACTGAAGCTTTCTTT; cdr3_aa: CASSPTGTEAFF
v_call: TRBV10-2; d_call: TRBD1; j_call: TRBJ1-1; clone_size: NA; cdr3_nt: TGCGCCAGCAGTCCCGACAGGGGTAACACTGAAGCTTTCTTT; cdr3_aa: CASSPDRGNTEAFF
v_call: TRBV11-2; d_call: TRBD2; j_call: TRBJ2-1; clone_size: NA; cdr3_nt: TGTGCCAGCGGGGGGACTAGCGGGACCCACAATGAGCAGTTCTTC; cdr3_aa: CASGGTSGTHNEQFF
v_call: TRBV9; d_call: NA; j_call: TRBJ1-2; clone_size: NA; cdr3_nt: TGTGCCAGCAGCGTAGATAACAGTAACTATGGCTACACCTTC; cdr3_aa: CASSVDNSNYGYTF
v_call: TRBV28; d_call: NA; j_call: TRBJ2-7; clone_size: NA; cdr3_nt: TGTGCCAGCAGTTTCCGGCCTGGCTCCTACGAGCAGTACTTC; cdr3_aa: CASSFRPGSYEQYF
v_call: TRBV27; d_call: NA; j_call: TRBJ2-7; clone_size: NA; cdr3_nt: TGTGCCAGCAGTTTAGGGGCTTCCAGCTCCTACGAGCAGTACTTC; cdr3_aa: CASSLGASSSYEQYF
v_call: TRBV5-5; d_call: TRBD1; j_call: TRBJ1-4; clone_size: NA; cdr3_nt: TGTGCCAGCAGGGCCGGGACAGGGGGCTCGGTTAGTGAAAAACTGTTTTTT; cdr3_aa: CASRAGTGGSVSEKLFF
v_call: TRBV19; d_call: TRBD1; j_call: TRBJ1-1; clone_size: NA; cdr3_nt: TGTGCCAGTAGTATGGGACAGGGGGCTTCTGAAGCTTTCTTT; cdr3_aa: CASSMGQGASEAFF
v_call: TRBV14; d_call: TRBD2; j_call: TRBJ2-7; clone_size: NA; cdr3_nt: TGTGCCAGCAGCCAAGGGACTAGGGCCCACGAGCAGTACTTC; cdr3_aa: CASSQGTRAHEQYF
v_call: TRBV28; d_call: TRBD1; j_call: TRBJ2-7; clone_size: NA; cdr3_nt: TGTGCCAGCTGCCAACAGGGGGCTTATATGGAGCAGTACTTC; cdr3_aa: CASCQQGAYMEQYF
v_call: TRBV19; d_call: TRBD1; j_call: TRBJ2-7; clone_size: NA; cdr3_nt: TGTGCCAGTAGTATGACAGGGGGCCCCTACGAGCAGTACTTC; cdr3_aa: CASSMTGGPYEQYF
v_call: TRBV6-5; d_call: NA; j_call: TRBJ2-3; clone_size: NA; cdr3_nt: TGTGCCAGCAGTTACTCGGCCCGCAGCACAGATACGCAGTATTTT; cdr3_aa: CASSYSARSTDTQYF
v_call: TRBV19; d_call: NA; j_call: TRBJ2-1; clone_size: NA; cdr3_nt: TGTGCCAGTAGTATAGATCTCTCGGGAGTCGGTTCAGGTCGGGAGCAGTTCTTC; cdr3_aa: CASSIDLSGVGSGREQFF
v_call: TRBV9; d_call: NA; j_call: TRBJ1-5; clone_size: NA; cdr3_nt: TGTGCCAGCAGCGGGGGGCACGGGATTAATCAGCCCCAGCATTTT; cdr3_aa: CASSGGHGINQPQHF
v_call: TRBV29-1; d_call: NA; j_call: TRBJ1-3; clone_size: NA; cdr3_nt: TGCAGCGTTGAAGATGTCCGGGCGGGGGGAAACACCATATATTTT; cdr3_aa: CSVEDVRAGGNTIYF
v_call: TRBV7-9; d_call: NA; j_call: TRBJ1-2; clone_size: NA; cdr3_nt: TGTGCCAGCAGCTTAGAACAGAGCTATGGCTACACCTTC; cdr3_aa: CASSLEQSYGYTF
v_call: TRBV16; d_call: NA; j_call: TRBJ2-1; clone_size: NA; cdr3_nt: TGTGCCAGCAGCATATTATGGGGGAATGAGCAGTTCTTC; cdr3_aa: CASSILWGNEQFF
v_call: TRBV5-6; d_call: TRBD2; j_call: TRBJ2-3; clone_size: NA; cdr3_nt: TGTGCCAGCAGCCAACTGACCGGGACTAGCGGGATTAATACGCAGTATTTT; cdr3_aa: CASSQLTGTSGINTQYF